These 26 T cell receptor beta chains were sequenced from one sample in a study of OX40 agonist ivuxolimab in advanced cancers. Repertoires were generated with immunoSEQ multiplex PCR, while TCRdb's copy carries only in-frame clones and drops some. The profile shows roughly 77,000 clones, 80% to 95% of them singletons. The source was CD4+ or CD8+ T cells sorted from blood, collected in a trial of the OX40 agonist ivuxolimab. The receptors stem from an adult with an advanced solid tumor such as melanoma, head and neck, liver or kidney cancer.

The chain combines TRBV27 with TRBJ2-7; no clear D gene. The CDR3 consists of 12 residues. Trimming pared 4 bases from V and 9 bases from J, leaving 13 bases between. Germline CDR1 is MNHEY and CDR2 is SMNVEV (reference sequence). CDR3 nucleotide sequence: TGTGCCAGCAGTTCTCGTTTTGCGGCGCAGTACTTC. Translation: CASSSRFAAQYF.

V and J are TRBV11-3 and TRBJ2-7; 11 bases are a match to TRBD2. Germline V lookup: CDR1 SGHNT, CDR2 YENEEA. The V gene end was trimmed by 5 bases and the J gene end by 5 bases; junction bases not matched to a gene: 11. The CDR3 sequence is 16 residues long. The DNA for the CDR3 is TGTGCCAGCAGCATGGTATTACTAGCGGGAGTCCACGAGCAGTACTTC. As protein: CASSMVLLAGVHEQYF. Supplemented by reference TRBV11-3 and TRBJ2-7, the full variable domain reads EAGVVQSPRYKIIEKKQPVAFWCNPISGHNTLYWYLQNLGQGPELLIRYENEEAVDDSQLPKDRFSAERLKGVDSTLKIQPAELGDSAVYLCASSMVLLAGVHEQYFGPGTRLTVT.

The chain links TRBV21-1 to TRBJ1-1; TRBD1 reflects the table's D call only, with no check against the DNA. TRBV21-1 is a pseudogene segment. The length of the CDR3 is 16 residues. The DNA of the CDR3 is TGTGCCAGCAGCAACGGACAGGGGGCGAGGAACACTGAAGCTTTCTTT. Its protein product is CASSNGQGARNTEAFF.

J is TRBJ1-4 and V is TRBV25-1, with 9 positions matching TRBD1. The V gene's germline CDR1 is MGHDK and CDR2 SYGVNS. This CDR3 region has 16 residues. The ends lost 2 bases at V and 7 bases at J; junction bases unmatched: 8. This chain's CDR3 is CASSERGGQGSEKLFF. The CDR3 nucleotides are TGTGCCAGCAGTGAAAGAGGGGGACAGGGATCTGAAAAACTGTTTTTT.

The V call is TRBV11-3, the J call TRBJ2-7; perhaps TRBD1 as D (6 bases). CDR3 length equals 14 residues. The V end lost 5 bases, the J end lost 3 bases, and 14 bases lay between the germline ends. Germline assignment: CDR1 SGHNT and CDR2 YENEEA. CDR3 region: CASSPPGHLYEQYF. The CDR3 nucleotides read TGTGCCAGCAGCCCCCCGGGACACCTCTACGAGCAGTACTTC.

The J gene is TRBJ1-3, the V gene TRBV18; no clear D. From germline, CDR1 is KGHSH and CDR2 LQKENI. Trimming took off 2 bases at V and 2 bases at J, with 7 bases between the two ends. The CDR3 is 14 residues long. The CDR3: CASSPLVTGNTIYF. The CDR3 DNA reads TGTGCCAGCTCACCATTAGTCACTGGAAACACCATATATTTT.

The gene calls are TRBV6-5 and TRBJ2-7; TRBD1 matches at 8 bases. This CDR3 is built from 16 residues. Looked up from germline, CDR1 is MNHEY and CDR2 is SVGAGI. Trimming took 0 bases from V and 3 from J; bases not matched to a gene: 7. CDR3 in DNA: TGTGCCAGCAGTTACTCTACCGGGACAGGTATCTACGAGCAGTACTTC. This translates into CASSYSTGTGIYEQYF.

The genes are TRBV4-1 and TRBJ2-7; D not certain. The germline gives CDR1 MGHRA, CDR2 YSYEKL. Between the trimmed V and J ends, which lost 2 bases and 2 bases, there was a span of 13 bases. CDR3 size: 15 residues. This chain's CDR3 is CASSQFPTAPYEQYF. CDR3 in DNA: TGCGCCAGCAGCCAATTCCCCACGGCCCCCTACGAGCAGTACTTC.

J is TRBJ1-4 and V is TRBV7-6, with D possibly being TRBD1 (6 bases). The CDR3 covers 15 residues. Trimming took off 4 bases at V and 8 bases at J, with 17 bases between the two ends. The germline V gene encodes CDR1 SGHVS and CDR2 FNYEAQ. CDR3 sequence (DNA): TGTGCCAGCAGCTCCTTTAAGGGGGTGAGAGAAAAACTGTTTTTT. Translation: CASSSFKGVREKLFF.

The gene calls are TRBV5-4 and TRBJ1-6; D may be TRBD1 (6 bases). Between the trimmed V and J ends, which lost 0 bases and 7 bases, there was a span of 8 bases. CDR3 length: 14 residues. Germline V gives CDR1 SGHNT, CDR2 YYREEE (reference sequence). DNA for the CDR3: TGTGCCAGCAGCTTGGACAGGGCCAATTCACCCCTCCACTTT. The encoded protein is CASSLDRANSPLHF.

This chain joins TRBV6-6 and TRBJ2-7; 14 nucleotides agree with TRBD2. The V and J ends lost 6 bases and 6 bases, in that order; junction bases with no gene match: 7. Per the germline V gene, CDR1 is MNHNY and CDR2 is SVGAGI (reference sequence). The CDR3 extends over 15 amino acids. CDR3 sequence: CASSYGLAGGSEQYF. The DNA of the CDR3 is TGTGCCAGCAGCTATGGACTAGCGGGAGGAAGCGAGCAGTACTTC.

The chain combines TRBV7-2 with TRBJ1-2; no firm D call. V lost 5 bases to trimming and J lost 2 bases, with 12 bases between them. The V gene's germline CDR1 is SGHTA and CDR2 FQGNSA. CDR3 length: 14 residues. CDR3 nucleotides: TGTGCCAGCAGCCGAGAGACAAGAAACTATGGCTACACCTTC. As protein: CASSRETRNYGYTF.

The rearrangement links TRBV4-3 to TRBJ1-6; TRBD1 agrees at 7 bases. The CDR3 contains 18 residues. CDR1 is LGHNA, CDR2 YSLEER, per germline. The trim removed 5 bases at V and 0 bases at J, leaving 10 bases unmatched. The CDR3 DNA reads TGCGCCAGCAGCGTTCGGGCAGGGGGTAGCTCCTATAATTCACCCCTCCACTTT. This gives the protein CASSVRAGGSSYNSPLHF.

The chain has TRBV27 and TRBJ1-5; D call uncertain. V shed 5 bases and J shed 0 bases, with 8 bases lying between them. This CDR3 is 14 amino acids long. CDR1 and CDR2 (germline): MNHEY, SMNVEV (reference sequence). The CDR3 sequence is CASSLQSSNQPQHF. The DNA of the CDR3 is TGTGCCAGCAGTCTACAGAGTAGCAATCAGCCCCAGCATTTT.

The rearrangement links TRBV27 to TRBJ2-1; 9 positions match TRBD1. CDR1 and CDR2 from the germline V gene are MNHEY and SMNVEV (reference sequence). V gave up 6 bases and J gave up 7 bases; unmatched junction bases: 7. This CDR3 comprises 14 residues. CDR3 bases: TGTGCCAGCAGACCCGGGACAGGGAGGAATGAGCAGTTCTTC. Protein sequence: CASRPGTGRNEQFF.

This chain joins TRBV7-2 and TRBJ2-3; 10 bases are a match to TRBD2. V shed 0 bases, J shed 4 bases, and the junction held 1 base outside the gene matches. CDR1 SGHTA and CDR2 FQGNSA come from the germline V gene. This CDR3 is 15 amino acids long. The CDR3 region has the DNA TGTGCCAGCAGCTTAGCGCTAGCGGGAGCAGATACGCAGTATTTT. This translates into CASSLALAGADTQYF.

This clone was counted a few times. The J gene is TRBJ1-2, the V gene TRBV7-2; D not certain. This CDR3 has 14 residues. CDR1 is SGHTA, CDR2 FQGNSA, per germline. Trimming removed 1 base from V and 4 bases from J, with 10 bases in between. Here the CDR3 DNA reads TGTGCCAGCAGCTTAGTTCAGCGGGGCTATGGCTACACCTTC. It yields the protein CASSLVQRGYGYTF.

The V gene is TRBV6-5, the J gene TRBJ2-7; no clear D gene. Looked up from germline, CDR1 is MNHEY and CDR2 is SVGAGI. Trimming left V 4 bases short and J 6 bases short, with 10 bases between. CDR3 length equals 12 residues. CDR3 loop: CASSFLGREQYF. The CDR3, as DNA: TGTGCCAGCAGTTTCCTTGGTCGCGAGCAGTACTTC.

The J gene is TRBJ1-6, the V gene TRBV7-9; 12 nucleotides agree with TRBD1. The CDR3 has 19 amino acids. Losses at the gene ends were 5 bases for V and 7 bases for J; bases not matched to a gene: 15. Germline CDR1 SEHNR, CDR2 FQNEAQ (reference sequence). This CDR3 is CASSHWGTGGIVGNSPLHF. The CDR3 DNA follows: TGTGCCAGCAGCCACTGGGGGACAGGGGGCATAGTGGGGAATTCACCCCTCCACTTT.

Points on this clone: At one end the junction does not follow the germline gene, possibly because of a read error. This sequence joins TRBV6-4 and TRBJ1-1; possibly TRBD1 for D (5 bases). The CDR3 is made up of 13 amino acids. Germline lookup yields CDR1 MRHNA and CDR2 SNTAGT. CDR3: CASSRDPDTEAFF. The CDR3 nucleotides read TGTGCCAGCAGCCGGGACCCAGACACGGAAGCTTTCTTT.

The genes are TRBV7-6 and TRBJ2-2, with D possibly being TRBD2 (5 bases). V lost 3 bases and J lost 1, with 12 bases in between. The CDR3 is made up of 16 amino acids. Germline CDR1 is SGHVS and CDR2 is FNYEAQ. The CDR3 DNA sequence: TGTGCCAGCAGCTTGAAGCGGCCCCAGAACACCGGGGAGCTGTTTTTT. This sequence encodes CASSLKRPQNTGELFF.

This rearrangement joins TRBV5-1 to TRBJ2-3, with 8 bases identical to TRBD2. Per germline, CDR1 SGHRS and CDR2 YFSETQ. This CDR3 has 14 amino acids. J gave up 4 bases and V 4 bases, and 5 bases lay outside the gene matches. CDR3 nucleotides: TGCGCCAGCAGCGATAGCGGGATCGCAGATACGCAGTATTTT. It is translated as CASSDSGIADTQYF.

This clone was observed a single time. The genes are TRBV5-1 and TRBJ2-6; 7 bases map to TRBD1. This CDR3 is built from 17 residues. V was pared by 2 bases and J by 0 bases, with 5 bases of the junction left unmatched. Germline-derived CDR1 and CDR2 are SGHRS and YFSETQ. Here the CDR3 DNA reads TGCGCCAGCAGCTTTCAATCAGGGGGCTCTGGGGCCAACGTCCTGACTTTC. Its protein is CASSFQSGGSGANVLTF.

The gene calls are TRBV10-3 and TRBJ2-7; D is undetermined. The CDR3 spans 14 residues. CDR1 ENHRY and CDR2 SYGVKD come from the germline V gene. V lost 3 bases and J 1 base, leaving 10 bases between the germline ends. DNA of the CDR3: TGTGCCATCAGTGATGGCCCGCCATCCTACGAGCAGTACTTC. This gives the protein CAISDGPPSYEQYF.

The V and J genes are TRBV7-2 and TRBJ2-7, with a possible D match to TRBD2 (5 bases). The germline CDR1 and CDR2 sequences are SGHTA and FQGNSA. This CDR3 is built from 16 residues. V lost 1 base to trimming and J lost 2 bases, with 15 bases between them. The CDR3 loop is CASSLDAGGLTYEQYF. CDR3 DNA sequence: TGTGCCAGCAGCTTAGATGCGGGTGGCCTCACCTACGAGCAGTACTTC.

The CDR3 is CASKSGDSGNEQFF. CDR3 bases: TGTGCCAGCAAGTCCGGGGATAGTGGCAATGAGCAGTTCTTC. V usage is TRBV27 and J usage is TRBJ2-1, with D maybe TRBD2 (5 bases). Trimming pared 7 bases from V and 6 bases from J, leaving 16 bases between. CDR3 length equals 14 residues. Germline loops: CDR1 MNHEY, CDR2 SMNVEV (reference sequence).